Listed below are T cell receptor beta chains from one sample, sequenced in a study of identical twins. Each CDR3 protein is one row after TCRdb ran MiXCR on the 5' RACE reads. This table holds about 210,000 distinct CDR3 sequences, around a tenth found once. The sequencing sample was made of memory (CD45RO+) T cells sorted from blood. These receptors all stem from a woman between 18 and 30 years old in good health. Both conserved end residues are part of each CDR3.

>TRBJ2-3|TRBV5-1
CASSLGGPLPTDTQYF
>TRBJ2-3|TRBV20-1
CSALLAGGPGDTQYF
>TRBJ2-1|TRBV30
CAWSVMGPGNEQFF
>TRBJ1-1|TRBV7-9
CASSLEQGYTEAFF
>TRBJ2-5|TRBV20-1
CSAPPGVRGETQYF
>TRBJ1-4|TRBV20-1
CSASTKGTTNEKLFF
>TRBJ2-3|TRBV11-2
CASSLRTASTDTQYF
>TRBJ2-5|TRBV7-9
CASSLTPEETQYF
>TRBJ2-5|TRBV29-1
CSVEPQGVETQYF
>TRBJ1-3|TRBV9
CASSVEDRAGNTIYF
>TRBJ2-1|TRBV11-3
CASSPLTSGGEREQFF
>TRBJ1-3|TRBV12-3/TRBV12-4
CASRASGAPGNTIYF
>TRBJ2-1|TRBV5-1
CASSPQASGGYNEQFF
>TRBJ2-5|TRBV7-2
CASSSLEGGRETQYF
>TRBJ2-7|TRBV3-1
CASSQDYGAARQAYEQYF
>TRBJ1-1|TRBV6-2/TRBV6-3
CASSYGHSNTEAFF
>TRBJ2-3|TRBV28
CASLSGTSKDTQYF
>TRBJ2-1|TRBV7-2
CASSLSNYEQFF
>TRBJ2-7|TRBV5-5
CASSLARDRVDF
>TRBJ2-1|TRBV14
CASSPRQTYNEQFF
>TRBJ2-4|TRBV11-3
CASSSPSAGAKNIQYF
>TRBJ2-1|TRBV20-1
CSARPQLREREGPDEQFF
>TRBJ2-7|TRBV5-6
CASSLAVLREQYF
>TRBJ2-3|TRBV30
CAWSQGLAGGTQYF
>TRBJ2-1|TRBV3-1
CASCHSPNPRSSYNEQFF
>TRBJ2-7|TRBV19
CASTERGKYEQYF
>TRBJ2-5|TRBV20-1
CSARLAGGHQETQYF
>TRBJ1-1|TRBV10-1
CASRPGQGSEAFF
>TRBJ2-5|TRBV5-1
CASSLEGNGETQYF
>TRBJ2-7|TRBV6-1
CASSEMIRGGEQYF
>TRBJ2-6|TRBV4-3
CASSQFQPGANVLTF
>TRBJ2-7|TRBV20-1
CSAVLAGGPYEQYF
>TRBJ2-7|TRBV28
CASSLQGGSPYEQYF
>TRBJ2-7|TRBV5-8
CASSLGGTGYEQYF
>TRBJ2-2|TRBV6-2/TRBV6-3
CASSLGDRAFGELFF
>TRBJ2-7|TRBV20-1
CGADSSYEQYF
>TRBJ2-7|TRBV5-6
CASRILRGDIYEQYF
>TRBJ2-3|TRBV20-1
CSAYQGPDTQYF
>TRBJ1-5|TRBV6-1
CASTPGQNQPQHF
>TRBJ1-1|TRBV6-1
CASRAGWNTEAFF
>TRBJ1-2|TRBV7-2
CASSPGGGAQGYTF
>TRBJ2-7|TRBV5-5
CASSLGGQGTYEQYF
>TRBJ1-2|TRBV11-2
CASSLQGLTPTGYTF
>TRBJ2-1|TRBV7-9
CASSAQGGGNYNEQFF
>TRBJ1-5|TRBV6-1
CASSNNQPQHF
>TRBJ2-7|TRBV5-1
CASSKDREYEQYF
>TRBJ1-5|TRBV7-8
CASSHSGFGNSNQPQHF
>TRBJ1-5|TRBV29-1
CSAGTARQPQHF
>TRBJ2-7|TRBV27
CASTDHQGAGEQYF
>TRBJ1-5|TRBV6-5
CASSYSVDQPQHF
>TRBJ2-3|TRBV7-3
CASSLMLTDTQYF